The source of this TCR beta chain is a study of OX40 agonist ivuxolimab in advanced cancers. Points from the study as a whole: Relatively little clonal expansion, among the lowest observed, appeared in partial responders at 0.1-3.0 mg/kg.

V was clipped by 0 bases and J by 5 bases, with 11 bases between them. There are 14 residues in the CDR3. Germline V gives CDR1 SGHRS, CDR2 YFSETQ. In its sample, this clone was seen a few times. Its antigen is not identified. Assay used: immunoSEQ multiplex PCR; TCRdb lists only in-frame clones, some missing. This table holds tens of thousands of clones, about nine tenths found once. Sequenced material: CD4+ or CD8+ T cells sorted from blood, taken in a trial of the OX40 agonist ivuxolimab. The source of this sequence is an adult with an advanced solid tumor such as melanoma, head and neck, liver or kidney cancer. The rearrangement links TRBV5-1 to TRBJ2-5; a possible D gene is TRBD2 (7 bases). As DNA, the CDR3 is TGCGCCAGCAGCTTGGGCGGGGGCAGGGAGACCCAGTACTTC. Residues: CASSLGGGRETQYF. Together with reference TRBV5-1 and TRBJ2-5, the CDR3 gives the full variable domain: KAGVTQTPRYLIKTRGQQVTLSCSPISGHRSVSWYQQTPGQGLQFLFEYFSETQRNKGNFPGRFSGRQFSNSRSEMNVSTLELGDSALYLCASSLGGGRETQYFGPGTRLLVL.